This T cell receptor (beta chain) was recovered during a study of shared T cell receptors in the human thymus. Produced via immunoSEQ multiplex PCR; TCRdb's table is partial and in-frame only. The sample carries hundreds of thousands of clones, about 95% recorded once. This sequence was found in a human donor. The specimen sequenced was thymocytes.

The CDR3 here is CASSQGDRGSSGRSLNNEQFF. The CDR3 nucleotides are TGTGCCAGCAGCCAGGGAGACAGGGGGTCTAGCGGGAGGTCCCTGAACAATGAGCAGTTCTTC. The chain combines TRBV4-2 with TRBJ2-1; 11 bases are a match to TRBD2. Germline V gene sequence: CDR1 LGHNA, CDR2 YNFKEQ. The CDR3 runs to 21 residues. With 3 bases clipped from V and 5 bases from J, the junction kept 21 bases outside the gene matches.